These 17 T cell receptor beta chains share one sample of origin, sequenced in a study of cytotoxic CD8 clonotypes in ibrutinib-treated CLL. Repertoires were generated with immunoSEQ multiplex PCR, while TCRdb's copy carries only in-frame clones and drops some. The sample yields roughly 330,000 clones, about 61% seen once. This material consisted of PBMCs, taken after 36 months of ibrutinib treatment. The receptors were gathered from a human donor with chronic lymphocytic leukemia.

The chain carries TRBV28 and TRBJ2-7; either TRBD1 or TRBD2 may supply D (5 bases each). V was clipped by 6 bases and J by 3 bases, with 12 bases between them. This CDR3 comprises 13 residues. The V gene's germline CDR1 is MDHEN and CDR2 SYDVKM. CDR3 DNA: TGTGCCAGCAGACCGGGACCCCACTACGAGCAGTACTTC. Amino acids: CASRPGPHYEQYF.

This chain links TRBV7-6 with TRBJ2-1; 8 nucleotides match TRBD2. Germline CDR1 is SGHVS and CDR2 is FNYEAQ. This CDR3 spans 15 amino acids. The ends lost 5 bases at V and 6 bases at J; junction bases unmatched: 9. CDR3 region: CASSLLTGTSNEQFF. DNA of the CDR3: TGTGCCAGCAGCCTCCTAACCGGGACTAGCAATGAGCAGTTCTTC.

The CDR3 region is CASSPIGIYEQYF. The CDR3 coding sequence is TGTGCCAGCAGCCCCATAGGAATCTACGAGCAGTACTTC. The chain recombines TRBV27 with TRBJ2-7, with unresolved D. Germline CDR1 MNHEY, CDR2 SMNVEV (reference sequence). CDR3 size: 13 residues. The V gene lost 6 bases and the J gene lost 3 bases, with 12 bases spanning the gap.

The gene calls are TRBV9 and TRBJ2-7; no clear D. The CDR3 has 16 residues. Germline values: CDR1 SGDLS, CDR2 YYNGEE. Trimming stripped 0 bases from V and 0 bases from J, with 13 bases between. The CDR3 loop is CASSVDSAISSYEQYF. CDR3 in DNA: TGTGCCAGCAGCGTAGATTCAGCGATCAGCTCCTACGAGCAGTACTTC. Full variable domain (missing parts from reference TRBV9 and TRBJ2-7): DSGVTQTPKHLITATGQRVTLRCSPRSGDLSVYWYQQSLDQGLQFLIQYYNGEERAKGNILERFSAQQFPDLHSELNLSSLELGDSALYFCASSVDSAISSYEQYFGPGTRLTVT.

In regard to this clone: A junction end diverges from the germline sequence, so it may reflect a read error. V is TRBV29-1 and J is TRBJ1-2; D unresolved. This CDR3 contains 12 residues. Germline CDR1 and CDR2: SQVTM and ANQGSEA. In DNA, the CDR3 is TGCAGCGTTGAAGGTCAGAGTAATGGCCACACCTTC. Translation: CSVEGQSNGHTF.

This sequence joins TRBV5-1 and TRBJ2-7; 13 bases fit TRBD2. The CDR3 has 16 amino acids. The junction had 6 bases not matched to a gene; V was cut back by 4 bases and J by 2 bases. In germline, CDR1 is SGHRS, CDR2 YFSETQ. In DNA form, the CDR3 reads TGCGCCAGCAGCCCGGGACTAGCGGGACTTCCCTACGAGCAGTACTTC. Translated, it gives CASSPGLAGLPYEQYF.

J is TRBJ2-7 and V is TRBV29-1; TRBD2 agrees at 7 bases. The germline V gene encodes CDR1 SQVTM and CDR2 ANQGSEA. J was trimmed by 2 bases and V by 4 bases; bases with no gene match: 8. The CDR3 is 14 residues long. CDR3 sequence: CSVVGGRGAYEQYF. CDR3 bases: TGCAGCGTTGTTGGCGGGAGAGGCGCCTACGAGCAGTACTTC.

The gene calls are TRBV4-1 and TRBJ1-4; D gene ambiguous. V dropped 3 bases and J dropped 0 bases, with 5 bases sitting between them. The CDR3 runs to 14 residues. Looked up from germline, CDR1 is MGHRA and CDR2 is YSYEKL. The CDR3 sequence: CASSQSATNEKLFF. The DNA for the CDR3 is TGCGCCAGCAGCCAGAGTGCAACTAATGAAAAACTGTTTTTT.

The chain has TRBV5-1 and TRBJ2-5; a weak D match, TRBD2 (6 bases). Trimming cost V 4 bases and J 1 base, with 17 bases left between them. CDR1 SGHRS and CDR2 YFSETQ come from the germline V gene. The CDR3 contains 16 residues. CDR3 loop: CASSPEKDYPQETQYF. CDR3 nucleotide sequence: TGCGCCAGCAGCCCGGAGAAGGACTACCCCCAAGAGACCCAGTACTTC. The full variable domain, with the rest looked up from reference TRBV5-1 and TRBJ2-5, is KAGVTQTPRYLIKTRGQQVTLSCSPISGHRSVSWYQQTPGQGLQFLFEYFSETQRNKGNFPGRFSGRQFSNSRSEMNVSTLELGDSALYLCASSPEKDYPQETQYFGPGTRLLVL.

This clone showed up just a few times. CDR3 residues: CASSEGAGSYNSPLHF. For the CDR3, the DNA is TGTGCCAGCAGTGAAGGGGCGGGCTCCTATAATTCACCCCTCCACTTT. The chain couples TRBV2 to TRBJ1-6; no definite D call. Germline values: CDR1 SNHLY, CDR2 FYNNEI. The V gene lost 1 base and the J gene lost 0 bases, with 7 bases spanning the gap. The CDR3 runs 16 residues.

This clone came up a few times. The V and J genes are TRBV20-1 and TRBJ2-5, with no clear D. CDR3 length equals 10 residues. V lost 6 bases to trimming and J lost 5 bases, with 7 bases between them. Germline lookup yields CDR1 DFQATT and CDR2 SNEGSKA (reference sequence). The CDR3 is CSATGETQYF. CDR3 sequence (DNA): TGCAGTGCAACTGGGGAGACCCAGTACTTC.

This clone showed up many times. Written as DNA, the CDR3 is TGTGCCAGCAGCTTAACTGTCAGGGAAGGCTACACCTTC. As protein: CASSLTVREGYTF. This rearrangement joins TRBV11-1 to TRBJ1-2, with D perhaps TRBD1 (5 bases). Trimming removed 2 bases at V and 8 bases at J, with 12 bases between. This CDR3 has 13 amino acids. Germline V gene data show CDR1 as SGHAT and CDR2 as FQDESV (reference sequence).

The rearrangement links TRBV7-9 to TRBJ2-3; TRBD1 is a possible D gene (6 bases). V was trimmed by 7 bases and J by 0 bases, leaving 8 bases between them. CDR3 length equals 13 residues. CDR1 SEHNR and CDR2 FQNEAQ come from the germline V gene (reference sequence). CDR3 amino acids: CASTRGSTDTQYF. The CDR3, as DNA: TGTGCCAGCACCAGGGGAAGCACAGATACGCAGTATTTT.

J is TRBJ2-7 and V is TRBV2; 12 bases line up with TRBD1. Trimming at V came to 0 bases and at J to 7 bases, leaving 7 bases not matched to a gene. This CDR3 has 16 amino acids. Germline values: CDR1 SNHLY, CDR2 FYNNEI. This CDR3 reads CASSEAPGQGAFEQYF. CDR3 DNA: TGTGCCAGCAGTGAAGCGCCGGGACAGGGGGCGTTTGAGCAGTACTTC.

The table lists this clone with a few counts. This chain joins TRBV7-9 and TRBJ2-4, with 8 positions matching TRBD1. J was trimmed by 5 bases and V by 1 base; bases with no gene match: 4. This CDR3 comprises 15 residues. Germline V gene sequence: CDR1 SEHNR, CDR2 FQNEAQ (reference sequence). This chain's CDR3 is CASSLGTDRENIQYF. CDR3 sequence (DNA): TGTGCCAGCAGCTTAGGCACGGACAGGGAAAACATTCAGTACTTC. The whole variable domain, filled in from reference TRBV7-9 and TRBJ2-4, reads DTGVSQNPRHKITKRGQNVTFRCDPISEHNRLYWYRQTLGQGPEFLTYFQNEAQLEKSRLLSDRFSAERPKGSFSTLEIQRTEQGDSAMYLCASSLGTDRENIQYFGAGTRLSVL.

The chain employs TRBV7-9 and TRBJ1-5; D remains ambiguous. CDR3 length: 15 amino acids. In germline, CDR1 is SEHNR, CDR2 FQNEAQ (reference sequence). The V and J ends lost 5 bases and 6 bases respectively, with 17 bases between them. DNA for the CDR3: TGTGCCAGCAGCCACCAAGGCGGGGTCTCTCAGCCCCAGCATTTT. Protein: CASSHQGGVSQPQHF.

This clone was counted between two and nine times. Its ends do not fully match the called genes, so a read error is possible. This sequence joins TRBV4-1 and TRBJ2-1; TRBD1 aligns across 8 bases. Germline lookup yields CDR1 MGHRA and CDR2 YSYEKL. The length of the CDR3 is 17 residues. The CDR3: CASSQRLDREAYNEQFF. The CDR3 DNA reads TGCGCCAGCAGCCAAAGATTGGACAGGGAGGCCTATAATGAGCAGTTCTTC.